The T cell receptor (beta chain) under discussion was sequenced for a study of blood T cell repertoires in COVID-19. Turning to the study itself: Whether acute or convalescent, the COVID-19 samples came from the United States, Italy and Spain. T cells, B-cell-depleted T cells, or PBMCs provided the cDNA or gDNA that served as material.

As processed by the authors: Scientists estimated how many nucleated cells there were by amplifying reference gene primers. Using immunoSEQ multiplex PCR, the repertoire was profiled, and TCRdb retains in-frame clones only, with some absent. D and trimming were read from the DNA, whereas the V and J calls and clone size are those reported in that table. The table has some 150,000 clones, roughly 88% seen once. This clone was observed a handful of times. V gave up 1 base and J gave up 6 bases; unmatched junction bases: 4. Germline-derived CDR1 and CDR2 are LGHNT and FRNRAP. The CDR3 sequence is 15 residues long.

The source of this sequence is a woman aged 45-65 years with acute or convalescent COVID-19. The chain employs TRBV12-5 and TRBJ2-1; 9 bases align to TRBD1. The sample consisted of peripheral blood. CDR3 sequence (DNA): TGTGCTAGTGGTTTGGGGACAGGGGCTTCCAATGAGCAGTTCTTC. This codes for CASGLGTGASNEQFF. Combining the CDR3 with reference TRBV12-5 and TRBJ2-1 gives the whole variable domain DARVTQTPRHKVTEMGQEVTMRCQPILGHNTVFWYRQTMMQGLELLAYFRNRAPLDDSGMPKDRFSAEMPDATLATLKIQPSEPRDSAVYFCASGLGTGASNEQFFGPGTRLTVL.